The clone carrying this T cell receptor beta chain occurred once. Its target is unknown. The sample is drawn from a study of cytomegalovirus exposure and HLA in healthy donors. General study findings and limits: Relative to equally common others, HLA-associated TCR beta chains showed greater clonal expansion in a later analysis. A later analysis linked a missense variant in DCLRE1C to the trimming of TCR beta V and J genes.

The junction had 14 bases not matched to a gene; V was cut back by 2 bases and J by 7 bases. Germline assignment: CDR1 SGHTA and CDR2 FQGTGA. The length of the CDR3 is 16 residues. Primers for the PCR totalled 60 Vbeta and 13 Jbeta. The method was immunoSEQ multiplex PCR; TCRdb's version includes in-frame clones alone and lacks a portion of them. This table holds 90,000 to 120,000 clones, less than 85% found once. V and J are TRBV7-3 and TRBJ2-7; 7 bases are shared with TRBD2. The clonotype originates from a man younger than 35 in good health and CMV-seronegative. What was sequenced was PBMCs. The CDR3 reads CASSLGTGLGGREQYF. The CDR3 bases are TGTGCCAGCAGCTTAGGGACCGGACTAGGAGGTCGGGAGCAGTACTTC.